A selection of T cell receptor beta chains follows, all from one sample in a study of blood T cell repertoires in COVID-19. TCRdb keeps only in-frame clones here, not all; method: immunoSEQ multiplex PCR. Here the sample spans 85,000 to 100,000 clones, about 91% being singletons. The sequenced sample consisted of peripheral blood. The receptors were sampled from a man aged 50-60 years with COVID-19, enrolled during active disease. Both conserved end residues are part of each CDR3. The D gene is left open where the match is weak. Expanded clones are given a class, and other clones once, few, many or no size at all.

D gene: TRBD1; V gene: TRBV12-3/TRBV12-4; clone size: few; J gene: TRBJ2-7; CDR3 DNA: TGTGCCAGCAGCCTCGACAGGGACGAGCAGTACTTC; CDR3 protein: CASSLDRDEQYF
D gene: TRBD1; V gene: TRBV2; clone size: .; J gene: TRBJ1-4; CDR3 DNA: TGTGCCAGCAAGACAGGGGTGAATGAAAAACTGTTTTTT; CDR3 protein: CASKTGVNEKLFF
D gene: .; V gene: TRBV10-3; clone size: once; J gene: TRBJ1-1; CDR3 DNA: TGTGCCATCATGGGCGGGGAGACTGAAGCTTTCTTT; CDR3 protein: CAIMGGETEAFF
D gene: TRBD1; V gene: TRBV18; clone size: .; J gene: TRBJ2-1; CDR3 DNA: TGTGCCACCTCCGGGACAGGGGTTCTCAATGAGCAGTTCTTC; CDR3 protein: CATSGTGVLNEQFF
D gene: .; V gene: TRBV7-8; clone size: .; J gene: TRBJ1-1; CDR3 DNA: TGTGCCAGCAGCGGCAGGGAGAACACTGAAGCTTTCTTT; CDR3 protein: CASSGRENTEAFF
D gene: TRBD1; V gene: TRBV7-9; clone size: .; J gene: TRBJ1-1; CDR3 DNA: TGTGCCAGCAGCTTAGTTCGACAGGGGGCTGAAGCTTTCTTT; CDR3 protein: CASSLVRQGAEAFF
D gene: TRBD1; V gene: TRBV7-9; clone size: .; J gene: TRBJ2-2; CDR3 DNA: TGTGCCAGCCCTTTCGGGGACAGTAGGCCCGGGGAGCTGTTTTTT; CDR3 protein: CASPFGDSRPGELFF
D gene: .; V gene: TRBV9; clone size: .; J gene: TRBJ1-2; CDR3 DNA: TGTGCCAGCAGCGCGACAGGAGCGTCCTATGGCTACACCTTC; CDR3 protein: CASSATGASYGYTF
D gene: .; V gene: TRBV30; clone size: .; J gene: TRBJ2-1; CDR3 DNA: TGTGCCTGGAGGGCGGGGATTAGCTCCTACAATGAGCAGTTCTTC; CDR3 protein: CAWRAGISSYNEQFF
D gene: .; V gene: TRBV4-3; clone size: .; J gene: TRBJ1-4; CDR3 DNA: TGCGCCAGCAGCCAAGATCTCACAGGGATTAATGAAAAACTGTTTTTT; CDR3 protein: CASSQDLTGINEKLFF
D gene: TRBD1; V gene: TRBV4-3; clone size: .; J gene: TRBJ1-1; CDR3 DNA: TGCGCCAGCAGCGGGGACAGGGGGAACACTGAAGCTTTCTTT; CDR3 protein: CASSGDRGNTEAFF
D gene: .; V gene: TRBV5-6; clone size: .; J gene: TRBJ1-2; CDR3 DNA: TGTGCCAGCAGCTACGGACAGTATGGCTACACCTTC; CDR3 protein: CASSYGQYGYTF
D gene: TRBD1; V gene: TRBV30; clone size: .; J gene: TRBJ1-6; CDR3 DNA: TGTGCCTGGAGAGAACAGGGGAGAAGGTCACCCCTCCACTTT; CDR3 protein: CAWREQGRRSPLHF
D gene: .; V gene: TRBV5-4; clone size: .; J gene: TRBJ2-1; CDR3 DNA: TGTGCCAGCAGCCTAGGACTCATTCCAAGTGAGGAGCAGTTCTTC; CDR3 protein: CASSLGLIPSEEQFF
D gene: TRBD1; V gene: TRBV30; clone size: .; J gene: TRBJ1-3; CDR3 DNA: TGTGCCTGGAGGCCACGACAGGGGGGCTCTGGAAACACCATATATTTT; CDR3 protein: CAWRPRQGGSGNTIYF
D gene: .; V gene: TRBV10-3; clone size: once; J gene: TRBJ1-6; CDR3 DNA: TGTGCCATCAGTGGAGGATTTGAGGGCTCACCCCTCCACTTT; CDR3 protein: CAISGGFEGSPLHF
D gene: .; V gene: TRBV30; clone size: few; J gene: TRBJ1-1; CDR3 DNA: TGTGCCTGGGTTGGTCGGAGTAACACTGAAGCTTTCTTT; CDR3 protein: CAWVGRSNTEAFF
D gene: TRBD1; V gene: TRBV9; clone size: .; J gene: TRBJ1-5; CDR3 DNA: TGTGCCAGCGGACAGGGCACTAGCAATCAGCCCCAGCATTTT; CDR3 protein: CASGQGTSNQPQHF
D gene: .; V gene: TRBV28; clone size: .; J gene: TRBJ2-2; CDR3 DNA: TGTGCCAGCAGACTGAAGGAGGTATTGCGGACCGGGGAGCTGTTTTTT; CDR3 protein: CASRLKEVLRTGELFF
D gene: TRBD1; V gene: TRBV28; clone size: .; J gene: TRBJ1-2; CDR3 DNA: TGTGCCAGCAGGACCGGACAGGACTATGGCTACACCTTC; CDR3 protein: CASRTGQDYGYTF
D gene: TRBD1; V gene: TRBV29-1; clone size: .; J gene: TRBJ2-2; CDR3 DNA: TGCAGCGCAACCCCCGGGACAGCCACCACCGGGGAGCTGTTTTTT; CDR3 protein: CSATPGTATTGELFF
D gene: TRBD1; V gene: TRBV6-2/TRBV6-3; clone size: few; J gene: TRBJ2-7; CDR3 DNA: TGTGCCAGCAGGCCTACGGGGACAGGTGAGCACGAGCAGTACTTC; CDR3 protein: CASRPTGTGEHEQYF
D gene: TRBD1; V gene: TRBV3-1/TRBV3-2; clone size: .; J gene: TRBJ2-7; CDR3 DNA: TGTGCCAGCAGCTTTTTACAGGGGGACGAGCAGTACTTC; CDR3 protein: CASSFLQGDEQYF
D gene: .; V gene: TRBV24-1; clone size: .; J gene: TRBJ2-1; CDR3 DNA: TGTGCCACCAGAGCTTACAATGAGCAGTTCTTC; CDR3 protein: CATRAYNEQFF
D gene: .; V gene: TRBV6-5; clone size: few; J gene: TRBJ1-6; CDR3 DNA: TGTGCCAGCAGTTACTCTCCAGGGATTACTTCACCCCTCCACTTT; CDR3 protein: CASSYSPGITSPLHF
D gene: .; V gene: TRBV11-3; clone size: .; J gene: TRBJ2-1; CDR3 DNA: TGTGCCAGCAGCCAAACCCCGGATGAGCAGTTCTTC; CDR3 protein: CASSQTPDEQFF
D gene: .; V gene: TRBV10-3; clone size: .; J gene: TRBJ2-3; CDR3 DNA: TGTGCCATCAGTCTCACAGATACGCAGTATTTT; CDR3 protein: CAISLTDTQYF
D gene: TRBD2; V gene: TRBV27; clone size: .; J gene: TRBJ2-5; CDR3 DNA: TGTGCCAGCAGTTCCCCAGCGGGGGGCTTCCGGGGGGAGACCCAGTACTTC; CDR3 protein: CASSSPAGGFRGETQYF